Shown below are 19 T cell receptor beta chains from a single sample sequenced in a study of T cell repertoires in cytomegalovirus infection (dated by TCRdb to between 2018 and 2021). The sequencer listed for this sample is Illumina HiSeq 1500. TCRdb ran its own pipeline on the public reads, namely fastp trimming at Q25 and MiXCR clone calling, and kept in-frame beta chains. Here each entry gathers all rows of one CDR3 protein and keeps the most common genes and DNA. Recorded for this sample are 160,000 or so distinct CDR3 sequences; about 25% of them occurred a single time. The ten top clones hold 9.5% to 12% of the sample. Sample: PBMCs. All receptors derive from a human donor in good health (CMV status not recorded). Some clones in this sample may be carry-over from other donors' samples.

This clonotype appeared many times. The chain employs TRBV7-2 and TRBJ2-1; 11 bases fit TRBD2. The germline gives CDR1 SGHTA, CDR2 FQGNSA. This CDR3 is built from 17 residues. With V trimmed by 0 bases and J by 7 bases, 8 bases remained unmatched. The DNA for the CDR3 is TGTGCCAGCAGCTTAGCGAAAACTAGCGGGGGAGAGAATGAGCAGTTCTTC. This translates into CASSLAKTSGGENEQFF. Looking up the rest from reference TRBV7-2 and TRBJ2-1 gives the full variable domain: GAGVSQSPSNKVTEKGKDVELRCDPISGHTALYWYRQSLGQGLEFLIYFQGNSAPDKSGLPSDRFSAERTGGSVSTLTIQRTQQEDSAVYLCASSLAKTSGGENEQFFGPGTRLTVL.

The V and J genes are TRBV28 and TRBJ2-2; maybe TRBD2 (5 bases). Germline V gene lookup returns CDR1 MDHEN and CDR2 SYDVKM. Between the trimmed V and J ends, which lost 7 bases and 6 bases, there was a span of 15 bases. CDR3 length: 14 residues. The CDR3 sequence is CASTPVGVAGELFF. The CDR3 DNA is TGTGCCAGCACCCCAGTCGGGGTAGCCGGGGAGCTGTTTTTT.

This clonotype was detected many times. The V and J genes are TRBV28 and TRBJ1-5; TRBD1 agrees at 8 bases. The CDR3 is 12 amino acids. With 8 bases clipped from V and 6 bases from J, the junction kept 3 bases outside the gene matches. Germline lookup yields CDR1 MDHEN and CDR2 SYDVKM. This CDR3 reads CASGQGSQPQHF. Here the CDR3 DNA reads TGTGCCAGCGGACAGGGTAGTCAGCCCCAGCATTTT.

This clonotype was picked up a small number of times. This rearrangement joins TRBV2 to TRBJ1-6; D not certain. Germline V gene sequence: CDR1 SNHLY, CDR2 FYNNEI. The V gene lost 1 base and the J gene lost 0 bases, with 7 bases spanning the gap. The CDR3 contains 16 residues. The CDR3 reads CASSEGEGSYNSPLHF. The DNA for the CDR3 is TGTGCCAGCAGTGAAGGGGAGGGCTCCTATAATTCACCCCTCCACTTT.

V and J are TRBV15 and TRBJ2-3, with a weak D call TRBD2 (7 bases). CDR1 LNHNV and CDR2 YYDKDF come from the germline V gene (reference sequence). V lost 2 bases and J lost 2, with 11 bases in between. This CDR3 is built from 15 residues. The CDR3 DNA follows: TGTGCCACCAGCAGACGGGGGGCAAACACAGATACGCAGTATTTT. Encoded protein: CATSRRGANTDTQYF.

This clonotype has ten or more counts. This chain joins TRBV12-3 or TRBV12-4 and TRBJ1-6; 7 bases match TRBD1. The junction had 7 bases not matched to a gene; V was cut back by 5 bases and J by 0 bases. This CDR3 has 17 residues. In DNA, the CDR3 is TGTGCCAGCAGTACGGGACAGCTGAGCTCCTATAATTCACCCCTCCACTTT. Protein: CASSTGQLSSYNSPLHF.

The chain recombines TRBV6-1 with TRBJ2-5, with 7 bases identical to TRBD1. This CDR3 region has 14 residues. The trim removed 2 bases at V and 5 bases at J, leaving 5 bases unmatched. Germline V gene data show CDR1 as MNHNS and CDR2 as SASEGT. The CDR3 DNA reads TGTGCCAGCAGTGAAAACAGGGGTAGGGAGACCCAGTACTTC. Protein: CASSENRGRETQYF.

This clonotype turned up a few times. A much larger clonotype is one base distant, so this may be a read error. The chain links TRBV11-2 to TRBJ2-2, with no clear D. The V and J ends lost 1 base and 1 base respectively, with 4 bases between them. The germline gives CDR1 SGHAT, CDR2 FQNNGV. This CDR3 has 14 residues. This CDR3 is CASSLGENTGELFF. CDR3 sequence (DNA): TGTGCCAGCAGCTTAGGGGAGAACACCGGGGAGCTGTTTTTT.

In regard to this clonotype: A much bigger clone sits one base away, suggesting this may be a read error. The chain uses TRBV11-2 and TRBJ2-3; TRBD2 might be the D (6 bases). CDR1 and CDR2 from the germline V gene are SGHAT and FQNNGV. The CDR3 consists of 12 residues. CDR3 in amino acids: CASSTISGTRYF. The CDR3 DNA reads as TGTGCCAGCAGCACTATTAGCGGTACGCGGTATTTT.

The rearrangement joins TRBV28 to TRBJ2-1; a weak D match, TRBD2 (6 bases). This CDR3 contains 13 residues. Germline V gene sequence: CDR1 MDHEN, CDR2 SYDVKM. Trimming removed 6 bases from V and 6 bases from J, with 12 bases in between. DNA of the CDR3: TGTGCCAGCAGACGGCGGGGTTCCAATGAGCAGTTCTTC. This translates into CASRRRGSNEQFF.

The sample holds many counts of this clonotype. CDR3 nucleotide sequence: TGTGCCAGCAGTCCCGAGGTTGGACAGGCGCGAAGGGATGAGCAGTTCTTC. Its protein is CASSPEVGQARRDEQFF. The chain has TRBV6-5 and TRBJ2-1, with 7 bases lining up with TRBD1. CDR3 size: 17 residues. The V and J ends lost 5 bases and 8 bases, in that order; junction bases with no gene match: 18. Per the germline V gene, CDR1 is MNHEY and CDR2 is SVGAGI.

At least ten counts were recorded for this clonotype. The chain carries TRBV14 and TRBJ2-7, with 11 bases fitting TRBD1. The CDR3 is 14 amino acids. CDR1 and CDR2 from the germline V gene are SGHDN and FVKESK. J lost 4 bases, V lost 3 bases, and 2 bases had no gene match. CDR3 nucleotide sequence: TGTGCCAGCAGCCATTGGGACAGGGGGTACGAGCAGTACTTC. It codes for CASSHWDRGYEQYF.

This clonotype was counted only a few times. V usage is TRBV29-1 and J usage is TRBJ2-5; 11 nucleotides align to TRBD2. CDR3 length: 14 residues. V shed 5 bases and J 5 bases; nucleotides not matched to a gene: 7. Germline V lookup: CDR1 SQVTM, CDR2 ANQGSEA. This CDR3 reads CSVRTTSGVETQYF. Here the CDR3 DNA reads TGCAGCGTTCGTACGACTAGCGGGGTTGAGACCCAGTACTTC.

This clonotype turned up a few times. V gene TRBV7-9 combines with J gene TRBJ2-7; perhaps TRBD1 as D (5 bases). This CDR3 spans 14 amino acids. Between the trimmed V and J ends, which lost 1 base and 5 bases, there was a span of 12 bases. The germline V gene encodes CDR1 SEHNR and CDR2 FQNEAQ (reference sequence). This CDR3 is CASSLVGAQDEQYF. CDR3 in DNA: TGTGCCAGCAGCTTAGTAGGGGCCCAGGACGAGCAGTACTTC.

V usage is TRBV7-9 and J usage is TRBJ1-1; D remains unclear. This CDR3 region has 14 residues. Germline lookup yields CDR1 SEHNR and CDR2 FQNEAQ (reference sequence). The ends were cut back, 2 bases at V and 4 bases at J, with 11 bases in the middle. The CDR3 coding sequence is TGTGCCAGCAGCTTATCCCAGGAAGGCACTGAAGCTTTCTTT. It specifies CASSLSQEGTEAFF.

This clonotype was seen a handful of times. The CDR3 protein is CASSLGGRSADTQYF. The CDR3 DNA is TGTGCCAGCAGCTTAGGCGGGAGGTCCGCAGATACGCAGTATTTT. The rearrangement uses TRBV11-2 and TRBJ2-3; 8 bases are a match to TRBD2. Looked up from germline, CDR1 is SGHAT and CDR2 is FQNNGV. The V segment lost 1 base and the J segment 4 bases; nucleotides outside the gene matches: 4. The CDR3 sequence is 15 residues long.

The J gene is TRBJ2-7, the V gene TRBV28; D may be TRBD1 or TRBD2 (6 bases each). Trimming took off 4 bases at V and 2 bases at J, with 15 bases between the two ends. There are 15 residues in the CDR3. Germline CDR1 and CDR2: MDHEN and SYDVKM. As DNA, the CDR3 is TGTGCCAGCAGTTCCACAGGGAGGTATCCCTACGAGCAGTACTTC. Translation gives CASSSTGRYPYEQYF.

This clonotype was picked up a small number of times. V gene TRBV13 combines with J gene TRBJ2-5; 13 nucleotides match TRBD2. The germline V gene encodes CDR1 PRHDT and CDR2 FYEKMQ (reference sequence). Losses at the gene ends were 6 bases for V and 5 bases for J; bases not matched to a gene: 6. The CDR3 contains 15 residues. The CDR3 reads CASSSAGLAGETQYF. The CDR3 DNA follows: TGTGCCAGCAGTTCGGCGGGACTAGCGGGGGAGACCCAGTACTTC.

The chain carries TRBV20-1 and TRBJ1-1; no definite D call. The CDR3 extends over 15 amino acids. Trimming removed 6 bases at V and 1 base at J, with 18 bases between. CDR1 DFQATT and CDR2 SNEGSKA come from the germline V gene (reference sequence). The CDR3 DNA is TGCAGTGCCCCCGCCCGCAGAACATCGAACACTGAAGCTTTCTTT. This encodes CSAPARRTSNTEAFF.